This passage covers 24 T cell receptor beta chains from one sample sequenced in a study of Graves' ophthalmopathy and Graves' hyperthyroidism. RNA transcripts were the template, and TCR beta CDR3 regions were amplified from them. First-round RT-PCR used HTBI primers; second-round multiplex PCR followed. TCRdb reprocessed the multiplex PCR reads with MiXCR, giving one entry per CDR3 protein. The sample consists of over a million distinct CDR3 sequences, 35% to 40% of them appearing once. Material: peripheral blood or thyroid tissue (not recorded which). These receptors all stem from an adult man with Graves' hyperthyroidism.

This clonotype was seen many times. This sequence joins TRBV6-4 and TRBJ1-1; 9 nucleotides align to TRBD1. Germline V gene lookup returns CDR1 MRHNA and CDR2 SNTAGT. V was pared by 3 bases and J by 4 bases, with 9 bases of the junction left unmatched. This CDR3 is 16 amino acids long. CDR3 protein: CASSEEGGQGPTEAFF. The CDR3 DNA reads TGTGCCAGCAGTGAGGAAGGGGGACAGGGTCCCACTGAAGCTTTCTTT.

In its sample, this clonotype was seen a few times. At one end the junction does not follow the germline gene, possibly because of a read error. This chain links TRBV12-3 or TRBV12-4 with TRBJ1-2, with a possible D match to TRBD1 (5 bases). CDR3 length: 12 amino acids. CDR3 nucleotides: TGTGCCAGCAGTTTACTTTCTGCAGACAGATACTTC. Translation: CASSLLSADRYF.

The chain joins TRBV19 to TRBJ2-5; a weak D match, TRBD2 (6 bases). This CDR3 is built from 16 residues. The germline CDR1 and CDR2 sequences are LNHDA and SQIVND (reference sequence). Trimming removed 5 bases from V and 5 bases from J, with 21 bases in between. The CDR3 DNA follows: TGTGCCAGTAGTTCCCGCGGGGACCCAAGGTGGGAGACCCAGTACTTC. This gives the protein CASSSRGDPRWETQYF.

This clonotype showed up just a few times. The chain carries TRBV27 and TRBJ2-5, with D perhaps matching TRBD1 (5 bases). The CDR3 spans 15 residues. Trimming removed 6 bases at V and 5 bases at J, with 19 bases between. Germline-derived CDR1 and CDR2 are MNHEY and SMNVEV (reference sequence). CDR3 DNA sequence: TGTGCCAGCAGCCAAAGCAGGGTTTTGGGCGAGACCCAGTACTTC. It translates to CASSQSRVLGETQYF.

This clonotype has at least ten counts. DNA for the CDR3: TGTGCCAGCAGCTTGGATCTTGGTACCCACGAGCAGTACTTC. It codes for CASSLDLGTHEQYF. This chain joins TRBV5-5 and TRBJ2-7, with D unresolved. CDR1 is SGHKS and CDR2 is YYEKEE in the germline V gene (reference sequence). Trimming removed 0 bases at V and 5 bases at J, with 12 bases between. This CDR3 spans 14 amino acids.

The chain is built from TRBV29-1 and TRBJ2-5; 13 nucleotides align to TRBD2. The germline V gene encodes CDR1 SQVTM and CDR2 ANQGSEA. The CDR3 totals 16 residues. The trim removed 6 bases at V and 4 bases at J, leaving 11 bases unmatched. This CDR3 is CSVGGTSGTLGETQYF. The CDR3 coding sequence is TGCAGCGTCGGCGGGACTAGCGGGACCCTGGGAGAGACCCAGTACTTC. Full variable domain (rest looked up from reference TRBV29-1 and TRBJ2-5): SAVISQKPSRDICQRGTSLTIQCQVDSQVTMMFWYRQQPGQSLTLIATANQGSEATYESGFVIDKFPISRPNLTFSTLTVSNMSPEDSSIYLCSVGGTSGTLGETQYFGPGTRLLVL.

The chain is built from TRBV5-6 and TRBJ2-7, with D possibly being TRBD2 (5 bases). Per the germline V gene, CDR1 is SGHDT and CDR2 is YYEEEE. V gave up 4 bases and J gave up 3 bases, with 17 bases separating them. This CDR3 has 15 residues. The CDR3 DNA reads as TGTGCCAGCAGCGAGGGTCTGAGACTTATCTACGAGCAGTACTTC. Encoded protein: CASSEGLRLIYEQYF.

The chain employs TRBV15 and TRBJ1-2, with D possibly matching TRBD1 (5 bases). This CDR3 has 13 residues. V was pared by 1 base and J by 8 bases, with 11 bases between. Germline lookup yields CDR1 LNHNV and CDR2 YYDKDF (reference sequence). The CDR3 here is CATSRVVGQGYTF. The CDR3 DNA sequence: TGTGCCACCAGCAGAGTAGTGGGGCAAGGCTACACCTTC.

The DNA of the CDR3 is TGTGCCAGTAGTATGGGCTGGCAGGTGAACTACACCTTC. The encoded protein is CASSMGWQVNYTF. The chain recombines TRBV19 with TRBJ1-2; no firm D call. CDR3 length: 13 residues. The germline gives CDR1 LNHDA, CDR2 SQIVND (reference sequence). Trimming left V 3 bases short and J 10 bases short, with 15 bases between.

The rearrangement joins TRBV20-1 to TRBJ2-7; TRBD2 agrees at 10 bases. V lost 3 bases, J lost 6 bases, and 8 bases stayed unmatched. CDR1 and CDR2 (germline): DFQATT, SNEGSKA (reference sequence). The CDR3 extends over 14 amino acids. The CDR3 region has the DNA TGCAGTGCTAGGAACCCTAGCGGGAGTGTCGAGCAGTACTTC. It specifies CSARNPSGSVEQYF.

The rearrangement uses TRBV10-2 and TRBJ1-3; D unclear. Germline V gene lookup returns CDR1 WSHSY and CDR2 SAAADI. CDR3 length: 16 residues. The germline V and J ends were trimmed by 5 bases and 0 bases, with 14 bases remaining between them. CDR3 coding DNA: TGCGCCAGCAGTTACGGAACAGCGGCCTCTGGAAACACCATATATTTT. Amino acids: CASSYGTAASGNTIYF.

This sequence joins TRBV10-3 and TRBJ2-2; TRBD1 matches 8 bases. This CDR3 spans 14 amino acids. Germline assignment: CDR1 ENHRY and CDR2 SYGVKD. Trimming took 10 bases from V and 6 from J; bases not matched to a gene: 10. CDR3 DNA sequence: TGTGCCACGCACCCCGGACAGGGACCCGGGGAGCTGTTTTTT. Encoded protein: CATHPGQGPGELFF.

This clonotype was counted a few times. The rearrangement joins TRBV6-5 to TRBJ2-2; D call uncertain. The germline CDR1 and CDR2 sequences are MNHEY and SVGAGI. V lost 6 bases and J lost 6, with 11 bases in between. The CDR3 is made up of 13 amino acids. DNA of the CDR3: TGTGCCAGCAGCCTCCCTCGGGCCGGGGAGCTGTTTTTT. Translating it yields CASSLPRAGELFF.

This clonotype was counted many times. This chain links TRBV11-2 with TRBJ1-5; TRBD1 aligns across 8 bases. Germline CDR1 and CDR2: SGHAT and FQNNGV. With 3 bases clipped from V and 7 bases from J, the junction kept 8 bases outside the gene matches. CDR3 length: 15 residues. The CDR3: CASSLSGTGIQPQHF. Here the CDR3 DNA reads TGTGCCAGCAGCTTGAGCGGGACAGGAATACAGCCCCAGCATTTT.

The chain links TRBV11-2 to TRBJ1-4; 7 bases align to TRBD1. The V gene's germline CDR1 is SGHAT and CDR2 FQNNGV. CDR3 length equals 17 residues. Unmatched junction bases numbered 16, after V lost 2 bases and J lost 10 bases. CDR3 sequence: CASSLSIGGGGSGKLFF. CDR3 in DNA: TGTGCCAGCAGCTTATCAATAGGGGGCGGGGGTTCGGGAAAACTGTTTTTT.

The chain has TRBV7-9 and TRBJ1-2; possible D gene TRBD1, 6 bases. CDR3 length equals 16 residues. Germline V gives CDR1 SEHNR, CDR2 FQNEAQ (reference sequence). V was cut by 5 bases and J by 1 base, with 17 bases left in between. This CDR3 is CASSGGGPTINYGYTF. Here the CDR3 DNA reads TGTGCCAGCAGCGGCGGGGGCCCGACGATTAACTATGGCTACACCTTC.

The chain joins TRBV6-1 to TRBJ2-7, with 10 bases lining up with TRBD2. CDR1 and CDR2 (germline): MNHNS, SASEGT. Germline trimming cut 4 bases from V and 3 bases from J; bases unmatched to any gene: 9. The CDR3 consists of 16 residues. This CDR3 reads CASSVRLAGEVYEQYF. The CDR3 DNA reads TGTGCCAGCAGTGTCCGGCTAGCGGGAGAGGTCTACGAGCAGTACTTC.

This sequence joins TRBV6-2 or TRBV6-3 and TRBJ2-2; D is uncertain. The CDR3 sequence is 13 residues long. The germline V gene has CDR1 MNHEY and CDR2 SVGEGT. Trimming took 5 bases from V and 6 from J, leaving 10 bases between them. DNA for the CDR3: TGTGCCAGCAGTCCACGATTCTCCGGGGAGCTGTTTTTT. As protein: CASSPRFSGELFF.

Worth noting for this clonotype: This may arise from a read error, as a much more abundant clone is one base away. The J gene is TRBJ1-2, the V gene TRBV6-6; no clear D gene. This CDR3 contains 13 residues. CDR1 is MNHNY and CDR2 is SVGAGI in the germline V gene (reference sequence). The CDR3 DNA reads TGTGCCGGCAGCTTGGACGGTTACTATGGCTACACCTTC. Amino acids: CAGSLDGYYGYTF.

J is TRBJ2-7 and V is TRBV5-4; either TRBD1 or TRBD2 may supply D (5 bases each). With 0 bases removed from V and 1 base from J, the gap between germline ends came to 11 bases. Germline-derived CDR1 and CDR2 are SGHNT and YYREEE (reference sequence). The CDR3 has 15 residues. CDR3: CASSLGWDVSYEQYF. In nucleotides, the CDR3 is TGTGCCAGCAGCTTGGGATGGGACGTATCCTACGAGCAGTACTTC.

The genes are TRBV6-1 and TRBJ1-1, with a tentative D call TRBD1 (5 bases). V dropped 6 bases and J dropped 8 bases, with 13 bases sitting between them. The germline V gene encodes CDR1 MNHNS and CDR2 SASEGT. This CDR3 region has 12 residues. DNA of the CDR3: TGTGCCAGCAGGCGGGGCGAGGGAGAAGCTTTCTTT. It encodes CASRRGEGEAFF.

This clonotype was detected a few times. The chain is built from TRBV25-1 and TRBJ2-6; D is unresolved. V was pared by 5 bases and J by 0 bases, with 14 bases between. Germline CDR1 MGHDK, CDR2 SYGVNS. The CDR3 loop spans 17 amino acids. CDR3 amino acids: CASSQRPGASGANVLTF. The CDR3 bases are TGTGCCAGCAGTCAAAGGCCAGGAGCCTCTGGGGCCAACGTCCTGACTTTC.

The chain couples TRBV9 to TRBJ1-6; no clear D gene. Germline V gene lookup returns CDR1 SGDLS and CDR2 YYNGEE. The CDR3 sequence is 19 residues long. Trimming removed 7 bases at V and 0 bases at J, with 23 bases between. CDR3 sequence: CASSPFDTSHSSYNSPLHF. The CDR3 region has the DNA TGTGCCAGCTCACCATTTGACACGAGCCACAGCTCCTATAATTCACCCCTCCACTTT.

This clonotype was observed at least ten times. The chain uses TRBV7-9 and TRBJ2-7, with 7 bases fitting TRBD2. Germline loops: CDR1 SEHNR, CDR2 FQNEAQ (reference sequence). J was trimmed by 2 bases and V by 4 bases; bases with no gene match: 5. The CDR3 is 14 amino acids. The DNA of the CDR3 is TGTGCCAGCAGCTACGGCGCGGGGGCCTACGAGCAGTACTTC. Protein sequence: CASSYGAGAYEQYF.